This TCR beta chain was sequenced in a study of T cell repertoires in cytomegalovirus infection. Study summary: It can be stated that public TCR beta signatures indicated CMV infection as well as a matching HLA type.

CDR3 length equals 15 residues. With 4 bases removed from V and 6 bases from J, the gap between germline ends came to 19 bases. CDR1 is MNHGY and CDR2 is SAAAGT in the germline V gene. The sample holds a few counts of this clonotype. Its target is not known. Whole-study results and caveats: Cumulative frequency (of public TCR beta family members) identified carriers of CMV plus the relevant HLA.

TCRdb reprocessed the reads via MiXCR and lists one record per CDR3 protein. This table has 550,000 to 700,000 distinct CDR3 sequences, 35% to 50% appearing once. The sample in question was cultured PBMCs, obtained from culture after CMV antigen stimulation. This clonotype originated in a human donor in good health (CMV status not recorded). Some clones in this sample may be carry-over from other donors' samples. V and J are TRBV6-8 and TRBJ2-7, with D perhaps TRBD1 (6 bases). CDR3: CASSFSRGLSSEQYF. Here the CDR3 DNA reads TGTGCCAGCAGTTTCTCCAGGGGATTGAGCTCCGAGCAGTACTTC.